This T cell receptor beta chain was recorded in a study of type 1 regulatory T cells. Study context: This in vitro CD4 product, T-allo10, is enriched for Tr1 cells and alloantigen-specific.

A single record per CDR3 protein comes from TCRdb applying MiXCR to the reads. The sample has roughly 25,000 distinct CDR3 sequences, approximately 72% seen once. Trimming removed 1 base from V and 5 bases from J; junction bases left unmatched: 11. The CDR3 covers 17 residues. CDR1 is MGHRA, CDR2 YSYEKL, per germline. Details on this clonotype: The antigen remains unidentified.

Graft donor-derived T-allo10 cells were described as host-alloantigen-specific, anergic, and alloantigen-specifically suppressive. This sequence joins TRBV4-1 and TRBJ2-1, with 7 bases lining up with TRBD2. The sequenced sample consisted of cultured T cells, either the whole culture or a sorted T cell fraction (not recorded which). Subset indicated: Tr1-enriched cell product generated in vitro against host alloantigens. This TCR was recovered from a human donor in good health. As DNA, the CDR3 is TGCGCCAGCAGCCAAGGGAGTAGACTAGCTCCGGACAATGAGCAGTTCTTC. This gives the protein CASSQGSRLAPDNEQFF.